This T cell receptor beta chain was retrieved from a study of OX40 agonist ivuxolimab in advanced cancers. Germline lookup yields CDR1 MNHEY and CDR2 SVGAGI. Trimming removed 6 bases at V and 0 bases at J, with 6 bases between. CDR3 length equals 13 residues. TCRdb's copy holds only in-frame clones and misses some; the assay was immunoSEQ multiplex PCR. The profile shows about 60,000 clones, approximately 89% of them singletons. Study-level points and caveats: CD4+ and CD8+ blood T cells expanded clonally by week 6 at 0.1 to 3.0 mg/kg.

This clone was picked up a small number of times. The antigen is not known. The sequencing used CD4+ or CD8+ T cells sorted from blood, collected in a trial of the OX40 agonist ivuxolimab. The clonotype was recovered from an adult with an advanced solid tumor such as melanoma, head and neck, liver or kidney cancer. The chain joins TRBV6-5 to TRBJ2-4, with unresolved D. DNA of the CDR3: TGTGCCAGCAGGCCGATAGCCAAAAACATTCAGTACTTC. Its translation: CASRPIAKNIQYF.